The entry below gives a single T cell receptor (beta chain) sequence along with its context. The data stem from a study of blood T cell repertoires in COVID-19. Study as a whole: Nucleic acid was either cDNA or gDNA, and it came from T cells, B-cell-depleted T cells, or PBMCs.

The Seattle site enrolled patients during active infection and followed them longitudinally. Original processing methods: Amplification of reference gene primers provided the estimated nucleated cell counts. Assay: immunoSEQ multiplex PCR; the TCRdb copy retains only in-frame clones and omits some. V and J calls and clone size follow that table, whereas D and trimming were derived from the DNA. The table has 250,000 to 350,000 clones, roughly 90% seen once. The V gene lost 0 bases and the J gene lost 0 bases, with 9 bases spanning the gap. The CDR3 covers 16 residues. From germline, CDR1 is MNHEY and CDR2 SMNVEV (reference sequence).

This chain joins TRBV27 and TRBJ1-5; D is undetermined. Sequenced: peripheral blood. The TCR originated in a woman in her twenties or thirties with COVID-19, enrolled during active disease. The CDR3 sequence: CASSLSLGSSNQPQHF. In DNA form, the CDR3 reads TGTGCCAGCAGTTTATCGCTAGGCAGTAGCAATCAGCCCCAGCATTTT.